This TCR beta chain was profiled in a study of regulatory T cells in long-lasting Graves disease (TCRdb year 2021). Some background on the complete study: In the newly diagnosed Graves' disease group, patients had been taking antithyroid drugs for less than 3 months. TCR sequencing covered about 13 persistent and 20 newly diagnosed Graves' disease patients, 33 samples in total. Persistent Graves' disease patients were compared with newly diagnosed Graves' disease patients by peripheral blood TCR sequencing and RNA sequencing. The study was conducted in China and was registered as a clinical trial. What the authors observed across the whole study: TRBV28, TRBJ1-2 and TRBJ2-5 were preferentially used in persistent disease, while TRBV20-1 and TRBJ2-1 were favored in newly diagnosed disease. Sequencing and analysis were limited to the TCR beta chain. Because the primary lesion, thyroid tissue, could not be accessed, the study looked at peripheral blood alone. The authors noted that the small sample size was a limitation that may lower accuracy. Persistent Graves' disease patients showed lower TCR Shannon entropy and fewer highly expanded clones than newly diagnosed patients, suggesting clonal expansion. Persistent patients shared more public clonotypes among themselves (around 2,500) than newly diagnosed patients did (approximately 970).

Explained via the paper, the time point label denotes: newly diagnosed GD, antithyroid drugs for less than 3 months. For both TCR sequencing and RNA sequencing, RNA was extracted from PBMCs using TRIzol. Graves' disease was diagnosed according to American Thyroid Association guidelines. The patients came from an endocrinology department in Xi'an, China. From each patient, approximately 9.9 milliliters of peripheral blood was collected into an EDTA anticoagulant tube. Ficoll Paque Plus density gradient separation was used to isolate PBMCs, and no further T cell sorting was done. An Agilent 2100 Bioanalyzer and agarose gel were used to assess RNA quality, and a NanoDrop 2000 was used to measure RNA concentration. Ten or more counts support this clonotype. Its antigen remains unidentified. No base quality information exists; no much larger clone differs at one position. Based on the germline V gene, the CDR1 and CDR2 sequences are KGHDR and SFDVKD. V ends up 4 bases short and J 5 bases short, with an unmatched junction base count of 8. The CDR3 has 15 amino acids, counting the end cysteine and phenylalanine. Only the CDR3 DNA stays, 45 bases, in frame from base 1.

Library prep was done by multiplex PCR. The instrument was an Illumina HiSeq 4000. TCR beta libraries were built with iRepertoire HTBI primers and Arm-PCR amplification of CDR3 regions. PCR products were gel purified before sequencing. As for how the authors treated the data: Gene usage analysis of CDR3 amino acid clonotypes relied on the roughly 67 TRBV and 14 TRBJ segments identified across samples. COPE and FqMerger were used to merge the filtered high-quality paired reads into contigs. BLAST was used to align contigs to the IMGT TRBV, TRBD and TRBJ reference genes, and CDR3 was defined following IMGT. Highly expanded clones were defined as clonotypes with a frequency above 0.1%. Shannon entropy served as the measure of repertoire diversity, while the Gini coefficient captured V-J evenness. Public clonotypes were defined as clonotypes shared by more than one individual. TCRdb cleaned the public reads at Q25 with fastp, built clones with MiXCR and kept in-frame beta chains. Rows with one shared CDR3 protein collapse into an entry with the most common genes and DNA. The V and J calls, along with clone size, are taken from TCRdb and not from the paper's own processing. Present in this sample are about 500,000 distinct CDR3 sequences, around 12% of which were seen just once. Roughly 8.9% of the sample goes to the ten largest clones.

These data are also associated with another study on T cells in Graves' hyperthyroidism and ophthalmopathy. Taken from the second paper: A patient counted as having stable Graves' hyperthyroidism if no progression to ophthalmopathy occurred over 18 months of follow-up. The hyperthyroidism patients were between 18 and 65 years old and newly diagnosed, with a disease duration of less than 2 months. Exclusion was applied to patients with uncontrolled infections, other autoimmune diseases, pregnancy or lactation. Diagnoses relied on clinical symptoms, serum thyroxine and TRAb, thyroid ultrasound and orbital computed tomography. For the first round of RT-PCR on the TCR CDR3, the HTBI primer set was used together with the Qiagen OneStep RT-PCR kit. Blood samples also contained most of the expanded thyroid clonotypes (frequency above 0.001), which suggests that blood repertoires may reflect thyroid immune responses. A 13 V-J signature model separated ophthalmopathy from stable hyperthyroidism, with about 90% sensitivity and just under 84% specificity in cross-validation and 80%/75% in testing. In validation, progression to ophthalmopathy was predicted by the model with 70.59% sensitivity and 72.22% specificity, a median of about 6.8 months before onset. A discovery cohort of fewer than 110 patients, 43 with Graves' ophthalmopathy and about 60 with stable Graves' hyperthyroidism, was used to find distinguishing TCR V-J signatures. Prospective prediction of ophthalmopathy was tested in an independent validation cohort of 18 to 20 hyperthyroidism patients and some 17 patients who later progressed to ophthalmopathy. The 90 to 100 discovery patients were randomly split 7:3 into training and test sets. In addition, the study compared T-cell repertoires in thyroid tissue and in blood from about six Graves' hyperthyroidism patients. After blood sampling, hyperthyroidism patients were treated with methimazole at a starting dose of 30 mg daily, and ophthalmopathy patients were treated with high-dose intravenous methylprednisolone. Libraries were constructed in a second round of multiplex PCR, after which size selection and purification were performed. Libraries were sequenced paired-end with 100 bp reads on an Illumina HiSeq2000. SOAPnuke was used to process the raw data, throwing out any read that contained adapters or uncalled bases, had a mean Phred below 15, or lacked an exact constant-primer or identifier match. High-quality paired reads were merged with COPE v1.2.5, and unique nucleotide sequences were defined as clonotypes. MiTCR v1.1 was used to align the clonotypes against IMGT TRBV, TRBD and TRBJ reference segments. The analysis included only V-J combinations with a frequency above 0.0001, which together covered more than 98% of the repertoires. The TCS score was defined as the ratio of F50 (clonal expansion) to E x V (chaos), calculated using BLOSUM62-based TCRdist between CDR3 peptides within each V-J. Welch's t-statistics and random forest reduced 500 to 550 V-J features to around 14, which were used in a naive Bayes classifier (R e1071). No statistical method was used to set the sample size in advance, and investigators knew the group allocation. TCR Vbeta CDR3 sequencing of 130 to 150 peripheral blood samples (around 45 ophthalmopathy, some 75 hyperthyroidism and roughly 17 progressor patients) is reported in the paper.

Sequences were derived from peripheral blood mononuclear cells (PBMCs), sampled at new diagnosis, from a patient treated with antithyroid drugs. The rearranged segments are TRBV24-1 and TRBJ2-5; a stretch of 8 junction bases matches TRBD1. The clonotype comes from a woman aged 25 to 45 with Graves disease. Donor details come from another sample of the same person, matched by shared clones. The CDR3 region reads CATSDTGQGSETQYF. The DNA sequence follows: TGTGCCACCAGTGACACTGGACAGGGATCCGAGACCCAGTACTTC.